The source of this T cell receptor (beta chain) is a study of T cells after posttransplantation cyclophosphamide. This CDR3 is built from 15 residues. Germline V gene data show CDR1 as LNHDA and CDR2 as SQIVND (reference sequence). V lost 1 base to trimming and J lost 0 bases, with 7 bases between them. Generated by immunoSEQ multiplex PCR, the TCRdb table keeps only in-frame clones and is missing some. The sample lists tens of thousands of clones; approximately 92% were seen once. Study-level points and caveats: Tissue-infiltrating T cells from skin or gut overlapped little with blood T cells. Recipient CMV seropositivity and CMV reactivation strongly tracked TRB clonality.

This clone has more than one count but fewer than ten. Its target is unknown. This clonotype originated in a woman in her 30s in good health and a related stem cell transplant donor. Input material: PBMCs. The chain employs TRBV19 and TRBJ1-3; D is unclear. CDR3 DNA sequence: TGTGCCAGTAGTATAGCCACCTTCTCTGGAAACACCATATATTTT. It yields the protein CASSIATFSGNTIYF.